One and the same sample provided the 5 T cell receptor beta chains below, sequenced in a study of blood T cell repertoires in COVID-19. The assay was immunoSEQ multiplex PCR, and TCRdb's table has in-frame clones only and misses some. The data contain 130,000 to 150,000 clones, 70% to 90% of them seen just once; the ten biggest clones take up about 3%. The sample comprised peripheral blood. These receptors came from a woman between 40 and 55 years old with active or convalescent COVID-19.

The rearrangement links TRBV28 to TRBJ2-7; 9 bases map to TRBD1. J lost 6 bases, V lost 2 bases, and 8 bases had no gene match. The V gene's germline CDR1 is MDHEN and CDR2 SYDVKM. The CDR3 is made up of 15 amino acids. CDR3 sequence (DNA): TGTGCCAGCAGTTTAACGGGACAGGGAAGGCTCGAGCAGTACTTC. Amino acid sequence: CASSLTGQGRLEQYF.

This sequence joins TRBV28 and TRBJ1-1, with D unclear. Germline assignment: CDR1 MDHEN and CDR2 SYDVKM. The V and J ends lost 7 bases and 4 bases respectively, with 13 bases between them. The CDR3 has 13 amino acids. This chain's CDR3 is CASNPAGTTEAFF. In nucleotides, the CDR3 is TGTGCCAGCAACCCCGCGGGAACCACTGAAGCTTTCTTT.

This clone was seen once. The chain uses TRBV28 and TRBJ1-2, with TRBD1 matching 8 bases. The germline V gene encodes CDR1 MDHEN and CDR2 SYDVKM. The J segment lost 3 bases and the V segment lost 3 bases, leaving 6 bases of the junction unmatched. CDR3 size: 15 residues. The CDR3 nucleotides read TGTGCCAGCAGTTTTTCCCAGGGGGCGGACTATGGCTACACCTTC. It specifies CASSFSQGADYGYTF.

The CDR3 DNA reads as TGCGCCAGCAGCTTGAGCGGGGGGCCGCAGATCGGGGAGCTGTTTTTT. Its protein is CASSLSGGPQIGELFF. This chain connects TRBV5-1 to TRBJ2-2, with TRBD2 matching 9 bases. There are 16 residues in the CDR3. Germline V gene sequence: CDR1 SGHRS, CDR2 YFSETQ. V lost 1 base and J lost 7; bases outside the gene matches: 8. Supplemented by reference TRBV5-1 and TRBJ2-2, the full variable domain reads KAGVTQTPRYLIKTRGQQVTLSCSPISGHRSVSWYQQTPGQGLQFLFEYFSETQRNKGNFPGRFSGRQFSNSRSEMNVSTLELGDSALYLCASSLSGGPQIGELFFGEGSRLTVL.

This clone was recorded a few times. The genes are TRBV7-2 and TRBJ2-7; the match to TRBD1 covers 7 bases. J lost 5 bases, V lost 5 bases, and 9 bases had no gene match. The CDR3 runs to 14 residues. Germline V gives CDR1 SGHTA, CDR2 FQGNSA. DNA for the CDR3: TGTGCCAGCAGCCCAGCAGGGACAGCCCACGAGCAGTACTTC. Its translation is CASSPAGTAHEQYF.